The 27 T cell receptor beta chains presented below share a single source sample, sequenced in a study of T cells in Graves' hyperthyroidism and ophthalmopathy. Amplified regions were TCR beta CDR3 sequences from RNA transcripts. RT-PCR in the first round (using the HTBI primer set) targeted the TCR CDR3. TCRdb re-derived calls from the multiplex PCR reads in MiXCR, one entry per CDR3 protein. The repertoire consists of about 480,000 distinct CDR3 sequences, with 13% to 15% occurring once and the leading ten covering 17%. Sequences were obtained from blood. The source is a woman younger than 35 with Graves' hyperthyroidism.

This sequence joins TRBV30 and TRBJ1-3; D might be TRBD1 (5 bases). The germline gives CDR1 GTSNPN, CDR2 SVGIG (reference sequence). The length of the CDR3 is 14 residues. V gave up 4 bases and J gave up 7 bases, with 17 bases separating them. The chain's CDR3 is CAWITPGTGNTIYF. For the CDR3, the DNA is TGTGCCTGGATCACGCCCGGGACGGGGAACACCATATATTTT.

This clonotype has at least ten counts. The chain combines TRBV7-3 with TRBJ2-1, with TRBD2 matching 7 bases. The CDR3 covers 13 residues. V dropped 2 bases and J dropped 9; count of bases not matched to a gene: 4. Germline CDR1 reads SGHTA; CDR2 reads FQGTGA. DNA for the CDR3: TGTGCCAGCAGCTTAGGACTAGTCGGTGAGCAGTTCTTC. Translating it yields CASSLGLVGEQFF.

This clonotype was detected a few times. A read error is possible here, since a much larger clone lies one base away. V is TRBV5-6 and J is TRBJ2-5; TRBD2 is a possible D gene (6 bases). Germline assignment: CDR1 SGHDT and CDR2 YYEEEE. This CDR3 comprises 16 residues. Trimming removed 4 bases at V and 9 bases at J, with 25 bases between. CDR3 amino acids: CASSTGTGGLWEAQYF. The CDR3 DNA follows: TGTGCCAGCAGCACCGGGACTGGGGGATTATGGGAGGCCCAGTACTTC.

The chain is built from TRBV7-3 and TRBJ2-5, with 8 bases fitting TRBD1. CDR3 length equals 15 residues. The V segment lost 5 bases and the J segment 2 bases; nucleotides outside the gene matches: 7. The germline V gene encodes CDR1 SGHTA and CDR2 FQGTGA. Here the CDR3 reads CASSHPGQGQETQYF. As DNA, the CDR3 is TGTGCCAGCAGCCACCCAGGACAGGGACAAGAGACCCAGTACTTC.

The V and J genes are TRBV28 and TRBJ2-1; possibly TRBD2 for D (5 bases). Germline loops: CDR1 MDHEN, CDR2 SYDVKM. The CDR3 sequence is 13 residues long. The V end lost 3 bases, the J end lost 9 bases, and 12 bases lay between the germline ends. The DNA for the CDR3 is TGTGCCAGCAGTTTGCCCCCCGAGGGTGAGCAGTTCTTC. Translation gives CASSLPPEGEQFF.

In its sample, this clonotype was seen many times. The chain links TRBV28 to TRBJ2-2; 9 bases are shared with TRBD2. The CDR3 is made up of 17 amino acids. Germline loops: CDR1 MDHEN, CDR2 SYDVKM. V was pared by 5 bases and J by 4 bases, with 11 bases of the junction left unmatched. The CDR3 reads CASSPSSGRYGTGELFF. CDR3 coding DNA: TGTGCCAGCAGTCCGTCCAGCGGGAGGTATGGCACCGGGGAGCTGTTTTTT.

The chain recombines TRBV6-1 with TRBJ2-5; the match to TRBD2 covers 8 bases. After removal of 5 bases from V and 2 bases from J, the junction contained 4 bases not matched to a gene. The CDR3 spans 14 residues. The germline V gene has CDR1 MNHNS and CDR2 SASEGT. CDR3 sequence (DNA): TGTGCCAGCAGTAACCTAGCGGGTCAAGAGACCCAGTACTTC. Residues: CASSNLAGQETQYF.

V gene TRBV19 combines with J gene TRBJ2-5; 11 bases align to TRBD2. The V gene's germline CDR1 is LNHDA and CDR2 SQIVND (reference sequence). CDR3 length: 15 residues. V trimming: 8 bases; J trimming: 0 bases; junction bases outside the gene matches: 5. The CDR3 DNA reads TGTGCCAGTGGGGGACTAGCGGCGTACCAAGAGACCCAGTACTTC. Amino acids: CASGGLAAYQETQYF. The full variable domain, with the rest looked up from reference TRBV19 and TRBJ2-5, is DGGITQSPKYLFRKEGQNVTLSCEQNLNHDAMYWYRQDPGQGLRLIYYSQIVNDFQKGDIAEGYSVSREKKESFPLTVTSAQKNPTAFYLCASGGLAAYQETQYFGPGTRLLVL.

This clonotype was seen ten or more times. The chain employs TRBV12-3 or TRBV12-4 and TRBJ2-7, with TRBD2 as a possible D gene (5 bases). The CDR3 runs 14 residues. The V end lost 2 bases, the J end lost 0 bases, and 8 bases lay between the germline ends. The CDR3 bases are TGTGCCAGCAGTTTACACCGGGGCTCCTACGAGCAGTACTTC. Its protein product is CASSLHRGSYEQYF.

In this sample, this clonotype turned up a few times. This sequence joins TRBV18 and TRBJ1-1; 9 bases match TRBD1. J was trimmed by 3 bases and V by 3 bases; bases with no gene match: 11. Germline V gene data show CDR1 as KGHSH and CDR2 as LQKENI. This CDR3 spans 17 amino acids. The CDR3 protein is CASSPGRQGVGYTEAFF. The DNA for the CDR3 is TGTGCCAGCTCACCGGGTCGACAGGGGGTAGGGTACACTGAAGCTTTCTTT.

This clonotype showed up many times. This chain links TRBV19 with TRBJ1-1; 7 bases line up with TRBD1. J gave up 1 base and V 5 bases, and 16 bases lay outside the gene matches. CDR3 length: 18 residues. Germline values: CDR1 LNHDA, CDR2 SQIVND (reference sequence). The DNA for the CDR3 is TGTGCCAGTAGTCTTCCTGGTAAGAGGGACAGTTGGAACACTGAAGCTTTCTTT. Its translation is CASSLPGKRDSWNTEAFF.

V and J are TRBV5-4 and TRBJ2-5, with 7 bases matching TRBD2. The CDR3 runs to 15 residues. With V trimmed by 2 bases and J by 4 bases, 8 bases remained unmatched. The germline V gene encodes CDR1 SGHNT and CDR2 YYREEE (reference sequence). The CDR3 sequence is CASSFLGGRGETQYF. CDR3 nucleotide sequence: TGTGCCAGCAGCTTCTTAGGCGGGAGAGGAGAGACCCAGTACTTC.

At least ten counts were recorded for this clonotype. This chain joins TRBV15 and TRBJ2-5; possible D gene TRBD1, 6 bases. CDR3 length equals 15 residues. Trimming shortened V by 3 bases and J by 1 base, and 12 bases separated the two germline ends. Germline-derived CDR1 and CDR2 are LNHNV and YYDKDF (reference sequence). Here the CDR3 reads CATSSGDTTQETQYF. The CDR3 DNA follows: TGTGCCACCAGCAGTGGGGACACTACCCAAGAGACCCAGTACTTC.

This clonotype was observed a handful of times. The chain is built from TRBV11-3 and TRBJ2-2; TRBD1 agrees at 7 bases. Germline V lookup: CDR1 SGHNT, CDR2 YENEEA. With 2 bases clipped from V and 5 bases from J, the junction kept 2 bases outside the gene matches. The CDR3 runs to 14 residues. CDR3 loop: CASSLSDRTGELFF. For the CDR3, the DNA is TGTGCCAGCAGCTTATCGGACAGGACCGGGGAGCTGTTTTTT.

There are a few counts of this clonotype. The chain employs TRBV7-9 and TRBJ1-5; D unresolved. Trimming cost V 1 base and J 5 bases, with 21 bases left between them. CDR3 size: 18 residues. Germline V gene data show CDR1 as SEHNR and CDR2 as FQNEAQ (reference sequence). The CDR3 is CASSLEQSLGAPYQPQHF. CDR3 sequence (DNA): TGTGCCAGCAGCTTAGAGCAGTCGCTGGGAGCACCTTATCAGCCCCAGCATTTT.

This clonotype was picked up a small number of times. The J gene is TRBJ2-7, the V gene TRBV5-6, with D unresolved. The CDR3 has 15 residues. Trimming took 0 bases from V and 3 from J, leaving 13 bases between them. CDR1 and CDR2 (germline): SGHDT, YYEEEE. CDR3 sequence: CASSLGAFPIYEQYF. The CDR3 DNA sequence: TGTGCCAGCAGCTTGGGAGCGTTCCCCATCTACGAGCAGTACTTC.

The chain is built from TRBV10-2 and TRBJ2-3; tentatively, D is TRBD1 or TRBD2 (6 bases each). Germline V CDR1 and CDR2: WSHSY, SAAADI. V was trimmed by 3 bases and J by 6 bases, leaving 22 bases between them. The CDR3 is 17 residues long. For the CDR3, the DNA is TGCGCCAGCAGTGATACCCTAGGAGGGGGGTCCACCGATACGCAGTATTTT. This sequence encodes CASSDTLGGGSTDTQYF.

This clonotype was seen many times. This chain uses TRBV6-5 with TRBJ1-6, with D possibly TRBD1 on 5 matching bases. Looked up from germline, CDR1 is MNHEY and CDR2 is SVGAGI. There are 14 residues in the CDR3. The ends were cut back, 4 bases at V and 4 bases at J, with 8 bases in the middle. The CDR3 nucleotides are TGTGCCAGCAGTTCGGGACGGTATAATTCACCCCTCCACTTT. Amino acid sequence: CASSSGRYNSPLHF.

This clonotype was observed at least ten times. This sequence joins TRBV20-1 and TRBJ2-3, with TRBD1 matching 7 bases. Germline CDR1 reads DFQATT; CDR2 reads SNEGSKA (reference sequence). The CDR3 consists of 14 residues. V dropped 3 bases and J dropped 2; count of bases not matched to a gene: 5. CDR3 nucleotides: TGCAGTGCTAGGCTGGGACAGCTCACAGATACGCAGTATTTT. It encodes CSARLGQLTDTQYF.

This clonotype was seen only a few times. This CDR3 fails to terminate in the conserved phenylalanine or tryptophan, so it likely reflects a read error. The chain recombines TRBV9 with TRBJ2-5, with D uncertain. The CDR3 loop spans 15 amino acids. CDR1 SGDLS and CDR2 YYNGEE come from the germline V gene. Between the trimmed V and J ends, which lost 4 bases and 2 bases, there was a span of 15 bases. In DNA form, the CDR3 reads TGTGCCAGCAGCCCCACTCTGCGGCATCAAGAGACCCAGTACCTC. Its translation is CASSPTLRHQETQYL.

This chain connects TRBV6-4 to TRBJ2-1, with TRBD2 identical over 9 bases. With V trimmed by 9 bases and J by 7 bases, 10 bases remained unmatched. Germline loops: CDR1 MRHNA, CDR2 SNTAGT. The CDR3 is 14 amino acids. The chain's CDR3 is CARPLAGLQNEQFF. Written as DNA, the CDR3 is TGTGCCAGACCTCTAGCGGGACTACAAAATGAGCAGTTCTTC.

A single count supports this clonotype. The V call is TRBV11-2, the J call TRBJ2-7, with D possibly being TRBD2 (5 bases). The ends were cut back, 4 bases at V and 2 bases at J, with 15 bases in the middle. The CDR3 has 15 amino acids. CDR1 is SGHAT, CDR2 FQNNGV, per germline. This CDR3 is CASSSAPGSTYEQYF. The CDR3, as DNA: TGTGCCAGCAGCTCAGCCCCGGGGTCCACCTACGAGCAGTACTTC.

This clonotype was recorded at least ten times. Written as DNA, the CDR3 is TGTGCCAGCAGCTTAGCCAACTTTGGCGGGGAGCTGTTTTTT. The encoded protein is CASSLANFGGELFF. The chain links TRBV11-3 to TRBJ2-2; no reliable D call. CDR1 is SGHNT and CDR2 is YENEEA in the germline V gene. CDR3 length: 14 residues. V lost 1 base to trimming and J lost 7 bases, with 10 bases between them.

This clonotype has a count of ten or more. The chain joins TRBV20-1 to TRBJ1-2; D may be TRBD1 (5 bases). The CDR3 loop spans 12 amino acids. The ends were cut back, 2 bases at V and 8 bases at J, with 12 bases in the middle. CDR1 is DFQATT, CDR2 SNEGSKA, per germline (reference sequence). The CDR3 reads CSARLGVTGYTF. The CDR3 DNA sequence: TGCAGTGCTAGACTAGGGGTAACCGGCTACACCTTC.

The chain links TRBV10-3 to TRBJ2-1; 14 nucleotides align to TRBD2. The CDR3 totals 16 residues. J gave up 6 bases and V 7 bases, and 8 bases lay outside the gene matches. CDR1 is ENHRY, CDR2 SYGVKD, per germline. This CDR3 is CAINPGLAGVGNEQFF. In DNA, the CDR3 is TGTGCCATCAACCCGGGACTAGCGGGAGTTGGCAATGAGCAGTTCTTC.

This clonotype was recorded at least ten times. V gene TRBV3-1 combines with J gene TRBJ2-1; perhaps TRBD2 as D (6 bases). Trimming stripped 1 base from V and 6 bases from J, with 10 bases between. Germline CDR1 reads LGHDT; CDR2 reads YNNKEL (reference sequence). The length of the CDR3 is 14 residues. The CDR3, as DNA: TGTGCCAGCAGCCAAGGGGGACTCCCCAATGAGCAGTTCTTC. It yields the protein CASSQGGLPNEQFF.

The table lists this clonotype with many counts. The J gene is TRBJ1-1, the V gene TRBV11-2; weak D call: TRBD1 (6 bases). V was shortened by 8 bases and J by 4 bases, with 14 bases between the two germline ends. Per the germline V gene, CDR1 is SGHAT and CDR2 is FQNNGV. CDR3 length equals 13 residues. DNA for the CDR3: TGTGCCAGCTCACAGGGTCAGGGCACTGAAGCTTTCTTT. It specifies CASSQGQGTEAFF.